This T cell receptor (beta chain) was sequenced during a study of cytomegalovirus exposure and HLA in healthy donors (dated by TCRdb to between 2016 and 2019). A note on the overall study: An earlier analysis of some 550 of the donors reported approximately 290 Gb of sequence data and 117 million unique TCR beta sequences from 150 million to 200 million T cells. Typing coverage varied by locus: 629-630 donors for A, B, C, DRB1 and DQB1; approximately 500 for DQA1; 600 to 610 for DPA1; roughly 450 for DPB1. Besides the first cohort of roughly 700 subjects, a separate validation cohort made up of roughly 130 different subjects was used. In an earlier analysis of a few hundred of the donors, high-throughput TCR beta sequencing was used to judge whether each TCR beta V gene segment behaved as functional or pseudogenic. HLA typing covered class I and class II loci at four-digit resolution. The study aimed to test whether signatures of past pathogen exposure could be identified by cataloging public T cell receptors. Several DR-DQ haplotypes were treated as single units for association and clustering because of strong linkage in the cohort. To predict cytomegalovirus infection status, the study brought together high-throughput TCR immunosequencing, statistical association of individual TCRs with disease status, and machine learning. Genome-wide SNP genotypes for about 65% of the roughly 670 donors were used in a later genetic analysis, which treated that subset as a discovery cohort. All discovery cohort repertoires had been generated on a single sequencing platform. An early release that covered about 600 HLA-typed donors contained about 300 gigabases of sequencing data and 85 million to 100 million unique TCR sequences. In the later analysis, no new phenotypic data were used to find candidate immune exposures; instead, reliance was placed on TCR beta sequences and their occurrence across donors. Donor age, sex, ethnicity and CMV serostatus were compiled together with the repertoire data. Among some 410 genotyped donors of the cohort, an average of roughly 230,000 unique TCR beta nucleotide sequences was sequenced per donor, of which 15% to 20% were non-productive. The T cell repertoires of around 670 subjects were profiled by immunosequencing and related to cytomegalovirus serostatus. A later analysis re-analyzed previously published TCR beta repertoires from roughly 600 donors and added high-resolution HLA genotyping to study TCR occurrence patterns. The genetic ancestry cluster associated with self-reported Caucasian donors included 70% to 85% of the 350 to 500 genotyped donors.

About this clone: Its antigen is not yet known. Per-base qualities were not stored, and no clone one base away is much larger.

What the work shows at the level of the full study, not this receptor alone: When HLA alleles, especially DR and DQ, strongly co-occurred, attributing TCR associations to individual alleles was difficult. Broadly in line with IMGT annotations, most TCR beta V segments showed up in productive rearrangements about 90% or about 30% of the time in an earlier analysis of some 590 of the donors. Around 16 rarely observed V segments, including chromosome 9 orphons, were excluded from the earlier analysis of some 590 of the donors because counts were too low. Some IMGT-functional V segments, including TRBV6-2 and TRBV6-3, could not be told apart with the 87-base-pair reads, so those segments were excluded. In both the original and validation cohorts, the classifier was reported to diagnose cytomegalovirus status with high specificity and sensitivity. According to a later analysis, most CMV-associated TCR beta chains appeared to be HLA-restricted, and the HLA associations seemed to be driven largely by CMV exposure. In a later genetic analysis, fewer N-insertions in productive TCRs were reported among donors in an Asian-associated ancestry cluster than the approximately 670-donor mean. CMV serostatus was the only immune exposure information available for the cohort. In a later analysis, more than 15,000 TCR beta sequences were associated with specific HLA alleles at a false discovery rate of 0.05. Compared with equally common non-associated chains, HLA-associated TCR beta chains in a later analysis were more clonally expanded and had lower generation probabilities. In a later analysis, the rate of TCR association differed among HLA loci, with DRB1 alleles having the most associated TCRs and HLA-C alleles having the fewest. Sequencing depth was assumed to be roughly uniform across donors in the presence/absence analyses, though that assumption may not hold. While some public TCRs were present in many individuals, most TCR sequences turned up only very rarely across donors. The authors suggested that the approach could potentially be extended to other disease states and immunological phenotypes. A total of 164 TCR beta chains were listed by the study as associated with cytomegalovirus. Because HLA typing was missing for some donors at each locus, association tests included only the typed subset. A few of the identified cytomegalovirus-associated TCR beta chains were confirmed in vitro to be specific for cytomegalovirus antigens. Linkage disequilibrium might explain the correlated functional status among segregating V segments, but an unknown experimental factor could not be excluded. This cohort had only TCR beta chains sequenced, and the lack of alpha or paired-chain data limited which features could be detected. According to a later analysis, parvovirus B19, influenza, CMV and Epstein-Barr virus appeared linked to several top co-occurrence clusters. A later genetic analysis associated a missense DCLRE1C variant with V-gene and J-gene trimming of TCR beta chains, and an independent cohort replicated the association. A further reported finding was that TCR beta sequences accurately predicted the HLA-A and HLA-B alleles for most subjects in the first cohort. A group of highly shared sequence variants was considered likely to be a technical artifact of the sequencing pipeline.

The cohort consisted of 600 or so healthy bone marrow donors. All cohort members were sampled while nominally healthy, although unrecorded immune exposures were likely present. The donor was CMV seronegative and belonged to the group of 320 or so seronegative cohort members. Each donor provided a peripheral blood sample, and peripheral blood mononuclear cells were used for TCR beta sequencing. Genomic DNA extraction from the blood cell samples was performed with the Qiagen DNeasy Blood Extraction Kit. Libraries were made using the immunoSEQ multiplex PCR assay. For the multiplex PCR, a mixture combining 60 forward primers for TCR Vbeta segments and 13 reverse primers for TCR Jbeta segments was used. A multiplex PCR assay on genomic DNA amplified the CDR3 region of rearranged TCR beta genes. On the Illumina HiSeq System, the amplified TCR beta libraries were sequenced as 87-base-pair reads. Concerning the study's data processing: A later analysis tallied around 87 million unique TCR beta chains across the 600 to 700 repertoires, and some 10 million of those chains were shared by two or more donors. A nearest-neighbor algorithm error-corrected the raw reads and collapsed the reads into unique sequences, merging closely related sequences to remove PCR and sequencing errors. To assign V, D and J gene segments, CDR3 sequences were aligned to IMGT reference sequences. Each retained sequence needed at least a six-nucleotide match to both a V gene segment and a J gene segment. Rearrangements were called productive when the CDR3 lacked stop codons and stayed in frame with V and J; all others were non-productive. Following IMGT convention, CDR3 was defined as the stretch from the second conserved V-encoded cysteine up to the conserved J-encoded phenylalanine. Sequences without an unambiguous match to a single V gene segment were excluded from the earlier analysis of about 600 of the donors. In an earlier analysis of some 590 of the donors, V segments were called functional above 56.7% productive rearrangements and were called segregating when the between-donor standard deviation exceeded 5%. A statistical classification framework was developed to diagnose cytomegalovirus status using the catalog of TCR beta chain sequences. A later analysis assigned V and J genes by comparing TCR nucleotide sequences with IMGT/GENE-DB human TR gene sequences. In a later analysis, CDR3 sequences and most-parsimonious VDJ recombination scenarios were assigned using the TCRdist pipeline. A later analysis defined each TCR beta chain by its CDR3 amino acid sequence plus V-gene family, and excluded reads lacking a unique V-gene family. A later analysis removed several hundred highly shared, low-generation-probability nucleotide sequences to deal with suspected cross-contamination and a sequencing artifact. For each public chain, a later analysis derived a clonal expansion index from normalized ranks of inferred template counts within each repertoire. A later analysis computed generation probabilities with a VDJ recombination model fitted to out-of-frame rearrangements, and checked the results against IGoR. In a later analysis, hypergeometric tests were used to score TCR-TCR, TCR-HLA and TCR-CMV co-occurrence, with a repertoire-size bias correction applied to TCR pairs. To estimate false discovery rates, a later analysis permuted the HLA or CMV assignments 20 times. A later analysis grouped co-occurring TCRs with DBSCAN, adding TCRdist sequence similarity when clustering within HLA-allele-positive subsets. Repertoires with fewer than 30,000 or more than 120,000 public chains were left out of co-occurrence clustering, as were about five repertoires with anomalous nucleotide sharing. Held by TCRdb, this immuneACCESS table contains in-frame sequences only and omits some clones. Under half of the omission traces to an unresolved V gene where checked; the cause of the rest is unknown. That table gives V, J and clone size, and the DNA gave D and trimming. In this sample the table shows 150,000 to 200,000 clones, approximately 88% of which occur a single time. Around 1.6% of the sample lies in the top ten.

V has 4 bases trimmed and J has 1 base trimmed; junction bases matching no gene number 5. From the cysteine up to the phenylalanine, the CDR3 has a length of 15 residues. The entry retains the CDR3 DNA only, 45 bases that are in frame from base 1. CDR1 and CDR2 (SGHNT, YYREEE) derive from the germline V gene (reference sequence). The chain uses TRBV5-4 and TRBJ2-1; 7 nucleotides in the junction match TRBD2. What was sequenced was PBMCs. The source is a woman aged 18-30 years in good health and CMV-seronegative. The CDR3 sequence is CASSLRLASYNEQFF. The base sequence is TGTGCCAGCAGCCTTCGACTAGCATCCTACAATGAGCAGTTCTTC.